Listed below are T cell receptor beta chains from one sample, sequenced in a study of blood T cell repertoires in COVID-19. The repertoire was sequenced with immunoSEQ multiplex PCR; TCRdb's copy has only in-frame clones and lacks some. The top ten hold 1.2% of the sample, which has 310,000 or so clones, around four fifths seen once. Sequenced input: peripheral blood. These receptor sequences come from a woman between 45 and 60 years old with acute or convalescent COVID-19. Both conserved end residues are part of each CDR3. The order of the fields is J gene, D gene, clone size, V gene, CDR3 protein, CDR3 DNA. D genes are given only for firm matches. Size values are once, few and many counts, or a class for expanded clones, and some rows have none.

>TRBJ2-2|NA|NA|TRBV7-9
CASSLNRYTGELFF
TGTGCCAGCAGCTTAAATCGGTACACCGGGGAGCTGTTTTTT
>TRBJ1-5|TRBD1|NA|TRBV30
CAWSVYRDRGQPQHF
TGTGCCTGGAGTGTTTATCGGGACAGGGGACAGCCCCAGCATTTT
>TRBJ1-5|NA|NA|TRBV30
CAWSVGGPQHF
TGTGCCTGGAGTGTGGGGGGGCCCCAGCATTTT
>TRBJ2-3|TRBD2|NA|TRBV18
CASSPPAGADTQYF
TGTGCCAGCTCACCACCCGCGGGGGCAGATACGCAGTATTTT
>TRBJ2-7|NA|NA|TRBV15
CATSRDFTESYEQYF
TGTGCCACCAGCAGAGATTTTACGGAGTCCTACGAGCAGTACTTC
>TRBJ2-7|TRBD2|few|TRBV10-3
CAIRATSGGILTYEQYF
TGTGCCATCAGGGCGACTAGCGGGGGGATTCTTACCTACGAGCAGTACTTC
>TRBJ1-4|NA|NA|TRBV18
CASSRNRVDGEKLFF
TGTGCCAGCTCACGAAACAGGGTCGACGGGGAAAAACTGTTTTTT
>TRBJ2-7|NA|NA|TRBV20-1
CSAGSPNEQYF
TGCAGTGCCGGGAGTCCCAACGAGCAGTACTTC
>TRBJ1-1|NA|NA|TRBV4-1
CASSQDEVNTEAFF
TGCGCCAGCAGCCAAGACGAGGTGAACACTGAAGCTTTCTTT
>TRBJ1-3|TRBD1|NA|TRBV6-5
CASRETGLSGNTIYF
TGTGCCAGCAGAGAGACAGGGCTATCGGGAAACACCATATATTTT
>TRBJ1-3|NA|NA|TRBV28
CASSSRSSGNTIYF
TGTGCCAGCAGTTCGAGAAGCTCTGGAAACACCATATATTTT
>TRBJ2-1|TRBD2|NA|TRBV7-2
CASSIGIAGGNNEQFF
TGTGCCAGCAGCATAGGGATAGCGGGAGGGAATAATGAGCAGTTCTTC
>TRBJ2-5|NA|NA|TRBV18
CASSLTRGETQYF
TGTGCCAGCTCACTGACGAGGGGGGAGACCCAGTACTTC
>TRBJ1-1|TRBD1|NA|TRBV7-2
CASSQRAGGTEAFF
TGTGCCAGCAGCCAACGAGCAGGGGGCACTGAAGCTTTCTTT
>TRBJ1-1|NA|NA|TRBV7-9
CASSLSRNTEAFF
TGTGCCAGCAGCTTATCTAGGAACACTGAAGCTTTCTTT